Presented here are 23 T cell receptor beta chains from one specimen sequenced in a study of T cell responses to AZD1222 COVID-19 vaccine. Generated by immunoSEQ multiplex PCR, the TCRdb table keeps only in-frame clones and is missing some. The profile covers 30,000 to 35,000 clones, with just over 90% appearing a single time and 45% taken by the ten largest. The material was peripheral blood, obtained on day 0 of AZD1222 vaccination. These receptors were obtained from an adult in good health.

This chain uses TRBV6-5 with TRBJ1-1; D is unclear. There are 15 residues in the CDR3. The V and J ends lost 4 bases and 1 base respectively, with 13 bases between them. CDR1 and CDR2 (germline): MNHEY, SVGAGI. The CDR3 nucleotides are TGTGCCAGCAGTTCCTTTTACAAAGGGAACACTGAAGCTTTCTTT. Translation: CASSSFYKGNTEAFF.

The genes are TRBV27 and TRBJ2-1, with TRBD2 matching 12 bases. V trimming: 5 bases; J trimming: 9 bases; junction bases outside the gene matches: 2. The V gene's germline CDR1 is MNHEY and CDR2 SMNVEV (reference sequence). There are 13 residues in the CDR3. The CDR3 region is CASSPTSGGEQFF. For the CDR3, the DNA is TGTGCCAGCAGTCCGACTAGCGGGGGTGAGCAGTTCTTC.

The chain carries TRBV19 and TRBJ1-5; TRBD1 aligns across 9 bases. CDR3 length: 16 residues. CDR1 is LNHDA, CDR2 SQIVND, per germline (reference sequence). Trimming cost V 4 bases and J 4 bases; bases outside gene matches: 8. The CDR3 is CASSTTQGARNQPQHF. The CDR3, as DNA: TGTGCCAGTAGTACTACACAGGGGGCGCGGAATCAGCCCCAGCATTTT.

The chain uses TRBV7-2 and TRBJ2-1, with 8 bases fitting TRBD2. The V gene's germline CDR1 is SGHTA and CDR2 FQGNSA. Losses at the gene ends were 5 bases for V and 7 bases for J; bases not matched to a gene: 10. This CDR3 is 15 amino acids long. The chain's CDR3 is CASSPRTSPSNEQFF. DNA of the CDR3: TGTGCCAGCAGCCCCCGGACTAGCCCGAGTAATGAGCAGTTCTTC.

CDR3 region: CATSDLRGTGELFF. The CDR3 DNA sequence: TGTGCCACCAGTGACCTCAGGGGCACCGGGGAGCTGTTTTTT. The rearrangement links TRBV24-1 to TRBJ2-2; possibly TRBD1 for D (6 bases). Germline loops: CDR1 KGHDR, CDR2 SFDVKD. This CDR3 region has 14 residues. V was pared by 4 bases and J by 4 bases, with 9 bases between.

The V gene is TRBV23-1, the J gene TRBJ1-1; 8 bases align to TRBD1. TRBV23-1 is an ORF for which the function is uncertain. Unmatched junction bases numbered 7, after V lost 7 bases and J lost 0 bases. The CDR3 contains 15 residues. CDR3 loop: CASTPQGALNTEAFF. CDR3 in DNA: TGCGCCAGCACCCCCCAGGGGGCCTTGAACACTGAAGCTTTCTTT.

This chain's CDR3 is CASSLLSAEAFF. Here the CDR3 DNA reads TGTGCCAGCAGTCTTCTATCGGCTGAAGCTTTCTTT. The chain couples TRBV2 to TRBJ1-1; D gene ambiguous. Germline CDR1 is SNHLY and CDR2 is FYNNEI. Trimming cost V 5 bases and J 6 bases, with 10 bases left between them. The CDR3 totals 12 residues.

This chain uses TRBV9 with TRBJ2-3; no reliable D call. V was shortened by 2 bases and J by 6 bases, with 13 bases between the two germline ends. The CDR3 runs 14 residues. Per germline, CDR1 SGDLS and CDR2 YYNGEE. The CDR3 DNA is TGTGCCAGCAGCGTTGGCAGCTCGCGGGATACGCAGTATTTT. Its translation is CASSVGSSRDTQYF.

The chain is built from TRBV18 and TRBJ1-2, with D uncertain. There are 16 residues in the CDR3. The germline gives CDR1 KGHSH, CDR2 LQKENI. V was trimmed by 0 bases and J by 3 bases, leaving 14 bases between them. CDR3 nucleotide sequence: TGTGCCAGCTCACCACCGGTAGGCGCTCGGGACTATGGCTACACCTTC. Its protein product is CASSPPVGARDYGYTF.

The CDR3 DNA is TGCGCCAGCAGCTTGGCCGCTTTCTCTGGAAACACCATATATTTT. Protein sequence: CASSLAAFSGNTIYF. The rearrangement links TRBV5-1 to TRBJ1-3; no clear D. Trimming removed 0 bases from V and 0 bases from J, with 7 bases in between. The CDR3 sequence is 15 residues long. Germline V gene data show CDR1 as SGHRS and CDR2 as YFSETQ.

The chain combines TRBV27 with TRBJ1-1, with TRBD1 as a possible D gene (6 bases). CDR1 is MNHEY, CDR2 SMNVEV, per germline (reference sequence). V dropped 5 bases and J dropped 4 bases, with 11 bases sitting between them. The CDR3 extends over 13 amino acids. The CDR3 loop is CASSGGRGTEAFF. CDR3 coding DNA: TGTGCCAGCAGTGGGGGGCGAGGCACTGAAGCTTTCTTT.

V is TRBV3-1 (or the pseudogene TRBV3-2) and J is TRBJ1-4; 8 bases are a match to TRBD1. V shed 5 bases and J 8 bases; nucleotides not matched to a gene: 7. Germline V gene lookup returns CDR1 LGHDT and CDR2 YNNKEL (reference sequence). The CDR3 totals 14 residues. For the CDR3, the DNA is TGTGCCAGCAGCTCGACAGGGGAGCAGGAAAAACTGTTTTTT. Its translation is CASSSTGEQEKLFF.

The J gene is TRBJ1-2, the V gene TRBV19; D gene ambiguous. Germline CDR1 LNHDA, CDR2 SQIVND (reference sequence). Trimming pared 5 bases from V and 7 bases from J, leaving 17 bases between. The CDR3 runs 14 residues. This CDR3 is CASSRRDFVGGYTF. CDR3 in DNA: TGTGCCAGTAGTCGACGGGATTTTGTCGGTGGCTACACCTTC.

The rearrangement joins TRBV6-5 to TRBJ1-1; D not certain. The CDR3 spans 16 residues. CDR1 and CDR2 (germline): MNHEY, SVGAGI. Trimming removed 0 bases at V and 0 bases at J, with 11 bases between. The CDR3 protein is CASSYSILALNTEAFF. CDR3 DNA: TGTGCCAGCAGTTACTCCATCCTGGCGTTGAACACTGAAGCTTTCTTT.

The CDR3 bases are TGTGCCAGCAGCCAAGAGATAGCGGGGGGGCGACGGTTCTTC. Its protein product is CASSQEIAGGRRFF. The gene calls are TRBV14 and TRBJ2-1; 11 bases agree with TRBD2. The V gene's germline CDR1 is SGHDN and CDR2 FVKESK. The CDR3 extends over 14 amino acids. Unmatched junction bases numbered 7, after V lost 0 bases and J lost 15 bases. Looking up the rest from reference TRBV14 and TRBJ2-1 gives the full variable domain: EAGVTQFPSHSVIEKGQTVTLRCDPISGHDNLYWYRRVMGKEIKFLLHFVKESKQDESGMPNNRFLAERTGGTYSTLKVQPAELEDSGVYFCASSQEIAGGRRFFGPGTRLTVL.

The chain combines TRBV7-2 with TRBJ1-6, with D maybe TRBD1 (5 bases). The V end was cut by 2 bases, the J end by 0 bases, with 14 bases between. This CDR3 region has 18 residues. Germline assignment: CDR1 SGHTA and CDR2 FQGNSA. The CDR3 DNA follows: TGTGCCAGCAGCTTAAAGGCTTTCGGGGGCTCCTATAATTCACCCCTCCACTTT. Translating gives CASSLKAFGGSYNSPLHF.

Written as DNA, the CDR3 is TGTGCCTGGAGCGCCCTTAAGGGGTCCTATAATTCACCCCTCCACTTT. Its protein is CAWSALKGSYNSPLHF. V and J are TRBV30 and TRBJ1-6; tentatively, D is TRBD1 (5 bases). CDR3 length: 16 residues. CDR1 and CDR2 from the germline V gene are GTSNPN and SVGIG (reference sequence). V lost 3 bases and J 1 base, leaving 13 bases between the germline ends.

The rearrangement uses TRBV30 and TRBJ1-5; D remains ambiguous. Germline assignment: CDR1 GTSNPN and CDR2 SVGIG (reference sequence). The CDR3 extends over 13 amino acids. V lost 2 bases to trimming and J lost 7 bases, with 12 bases between them. The DNA of the CDR3 is TGTGCCTGGAGTCGGAGCTTCGTGCAGCCCCAGCATTTT. Residues: CAWSRSFVQPQHF. Variable domain in full (rest from reference TRBV30 and TRBJ1-5): SQTIHQWPATLVQPVGSPLSLECTVEGTSNPNLYWYRQAAGRGLQLLFYSVGIGQISSEVPQNLSASRPQDRQFILSSKKLLLSDSGFYLCAWSRSFVQPQHFGDGTRLSIL.

The rearrangement links TRBV5-6 to TRBJ2-7; 7 positions match TRBD2. The CDR3 sequence is 15 residues long. The V gene end was trimmed by 6 bases and the J gene end by 2 bases; junction bases not matched to a gene: 11. Germline V gene data show CDR1 as SGHDT and CDR2 as YYEEEE. The CDR3 DNA follows: TGTGCCAGCACCCTGGGGTTAGCGGGTGCCTACGAGCAGTACTTC. Protein sequence: CASTLGLAGAYEQYF. Complete variable domain (other parts from reference TRBV5-6 and TRBJ2-7): DAGVTQSPTHLIKTRGQQVTLRCSPKSGHDTVSWYQQALGQGPQFIFQYYEEEERQRGNFPDRFSGHQFPNYSSELNVNALLLGDSALYLCASTLGLAGAYEQYFGPGTRLTVT.

V and J are TRBV4-3 and TRBJ1-4, with D perhaps matching TRBD1 (6 bases). V lost 0 bases to trimming and J lost 5 bases, with 10 bases between them. There are 15 residues in the CDR3. The germline CDR1 and CDR2 sequences are LGHNA and YSLEER. Written as DNA, the CDR3 is TGCGCCAGCAGCCAAGAGGGCACAGGGAATGAAAAACTGTTTTTT. As protein: CASSQEGTGNEKLFF.

V and J are TRBV5-4 and TRBJ1-1; D is possibly TRBD1 (6 bases). Trimming pared 3 bases from V and 1 base from J, leaving 10 bases between. Germline assignment: CDR1 SGHNT and CDR2 YYREEE (reference sequence). The CDR3 contains 14 residues. The CDR3 protein is CASSWGGRNTEAFF. The DNA for the CDR3 is TGTGCCAGCAGCTGGGGGGGGCGGAACACTGAAGCTTTCTTT.

The CDR3 coding sequence is TGTGCCAGTATCGAGACAGGTCGAGGGGAGCCCCAGCATTTT. It yields the protein CASIETGRGEPQHF. The chain carries TRBV19 and TRBJ1-5, with a possible D match to TRBD1 (6 bases). CDR1 and CDR2 from the germline V gene are LNHDA and SQIVND (reference sequence). This CDR3 is built from 14 residues. V was trimmed by 7 bases and J by 8 bases, leaving 18 bases between them.

The chain carries TRBV6-5 and TRBJ1-5; possibly TRBD1 for D (6 bases). CDR3 length: 15 amino acids. Germline V gene sequence: CDR1 MNHEY, CDR2 SVGAGI. Trimming cost V 6 bases and J 4 bases, with 16 bases left between them. The CDR3: CASRTTQGINQPQHF. In DNA form, the CDR3 reads TGTGCCAGCAGAACGACCCAGGGGATTAATCAGCCCCAGCATTTT.